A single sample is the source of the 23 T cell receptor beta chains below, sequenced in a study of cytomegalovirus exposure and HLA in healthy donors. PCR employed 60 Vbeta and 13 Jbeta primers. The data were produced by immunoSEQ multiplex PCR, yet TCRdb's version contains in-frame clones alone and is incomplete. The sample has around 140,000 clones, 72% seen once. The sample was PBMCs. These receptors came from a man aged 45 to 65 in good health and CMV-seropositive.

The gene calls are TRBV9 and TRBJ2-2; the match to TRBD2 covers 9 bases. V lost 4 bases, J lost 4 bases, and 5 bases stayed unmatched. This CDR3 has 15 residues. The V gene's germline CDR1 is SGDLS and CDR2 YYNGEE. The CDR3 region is CASSSGLAFTGELFF. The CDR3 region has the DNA TGTGCCAGCAGCTCTGGACTAGCGTTCACCGGGGAGCTGTTTTTT.

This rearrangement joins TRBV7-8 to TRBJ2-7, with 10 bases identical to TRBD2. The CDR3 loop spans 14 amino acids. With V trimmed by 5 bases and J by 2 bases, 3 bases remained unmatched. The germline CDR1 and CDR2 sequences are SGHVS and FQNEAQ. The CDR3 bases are TGTGCCAGCAGCCCTAGCGGGGGAACCTACGAGCAGTACTTC. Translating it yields CASSPSGGTYEQYF.

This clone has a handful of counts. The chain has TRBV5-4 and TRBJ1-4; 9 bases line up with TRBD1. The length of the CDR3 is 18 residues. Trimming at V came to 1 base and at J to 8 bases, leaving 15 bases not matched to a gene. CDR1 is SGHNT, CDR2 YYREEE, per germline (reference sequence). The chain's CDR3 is CASSLPWTGAKVLEKLFF. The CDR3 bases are TGTGCCAGCAGCTTGCCGTGGACAGGGGCCAAGGTTTTAGAAAAACTGTTTTTT.

The chain's CDR3 is CASSLSQETQYF. The CDR3 nucleotides are TGCGCCAGCAGCTTGTCTCAAGAGACCCAGTACTTC. This chain joins TRBV5-1 and TRBJ2-5; the D is unclear. Trimming took 1 base from V and 2 from J, leaving 3 bases between them. The CDR3 extends over 12 amino acids. CDR1 SGHRS and CDR2 YFSETQ come from the germline V gene.

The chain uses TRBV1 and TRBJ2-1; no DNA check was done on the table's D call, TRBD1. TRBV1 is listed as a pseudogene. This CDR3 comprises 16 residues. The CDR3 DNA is TGCACCAGCAGCCCAGGGGACGGTCTCTCCTACAATGAGCAGTTCTTC. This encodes CTSSPGDGLSYNEQFF.

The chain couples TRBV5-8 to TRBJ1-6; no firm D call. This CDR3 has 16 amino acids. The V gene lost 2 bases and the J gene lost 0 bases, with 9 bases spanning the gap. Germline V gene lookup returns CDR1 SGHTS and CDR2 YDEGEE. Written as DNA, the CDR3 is TGTGCCAGCAGCTTTTTTCGGAGCTCCTATAATTCACCCCTCCACTTT. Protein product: CASSFFRSSYNSPLHF.

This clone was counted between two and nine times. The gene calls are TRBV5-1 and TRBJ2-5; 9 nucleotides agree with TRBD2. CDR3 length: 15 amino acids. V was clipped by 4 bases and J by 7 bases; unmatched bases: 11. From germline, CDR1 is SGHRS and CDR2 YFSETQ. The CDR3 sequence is CASSRLSGGGVTQYF. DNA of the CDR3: TGCGCCAGCAGCCGTCTCTCGGGCGGGGGGGTGACCCAGTACTTC. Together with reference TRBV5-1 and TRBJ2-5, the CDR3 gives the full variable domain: KAGVTQTPRYLIKTRGQQVTLSCSPISGHRSVSWYQQTPGQGLQFLFEYFSETQRNKGNFPGRFSGRQFSNSRSEMNVSTLELGDSALYLCASSRLSGGGVTQYFGPGTRLLVL.

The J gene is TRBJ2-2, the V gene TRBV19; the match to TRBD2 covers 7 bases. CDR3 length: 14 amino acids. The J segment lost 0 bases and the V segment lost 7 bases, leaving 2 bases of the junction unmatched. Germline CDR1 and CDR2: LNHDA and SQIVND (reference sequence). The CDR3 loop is CASMLAANTGELFF. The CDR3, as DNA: TGTGCCAGTATGCTAGCGGCGAACACCGGGGAGCTGTTTTTT.

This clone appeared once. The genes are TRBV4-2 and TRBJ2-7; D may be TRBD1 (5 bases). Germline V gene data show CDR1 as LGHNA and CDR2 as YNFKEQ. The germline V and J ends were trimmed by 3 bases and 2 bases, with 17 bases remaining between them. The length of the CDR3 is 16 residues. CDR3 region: CASSHSKGEGPYEQYF. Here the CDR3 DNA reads TGTGCCAGCAGCCACTCCAAAGGGGAAGGACCCTACGAGCAGTACTTC.

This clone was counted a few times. For the CDR3, the DNA is TGTGCCAGCAGAAGGGGGGGCTCTGGAAACACCATATATTTT. Translation gives CASRRGGSGNTIYF. This rearrangement joins TRBV6-1 to TRBJ1-3; possible D gene TRBD1, 6 bases. The CDR3 length is 14 residues. Between the trimmed V and J ends, which lost 6 bases and 0 bases, there was a span of 9 bases. Germline V lookup: CDR1 MNHNS, CDR2 SASEGT.

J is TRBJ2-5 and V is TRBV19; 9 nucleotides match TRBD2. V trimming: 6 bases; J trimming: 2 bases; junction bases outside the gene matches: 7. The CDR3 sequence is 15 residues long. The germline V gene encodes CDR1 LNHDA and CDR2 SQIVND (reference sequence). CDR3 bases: TGTGCCAGTAGGCGGGAGACTAGCGGACAAGAGACCCAGTACTTC. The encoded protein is CASRRETSGQETQYF.

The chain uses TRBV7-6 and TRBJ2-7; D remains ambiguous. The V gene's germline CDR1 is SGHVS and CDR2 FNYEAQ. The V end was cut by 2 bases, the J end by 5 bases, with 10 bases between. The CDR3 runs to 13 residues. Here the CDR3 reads CASSLRRGDEQYF. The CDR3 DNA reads TGTGCCAGCAGCTTAAGGAGAGGAGACGAGCAGTACTTC.

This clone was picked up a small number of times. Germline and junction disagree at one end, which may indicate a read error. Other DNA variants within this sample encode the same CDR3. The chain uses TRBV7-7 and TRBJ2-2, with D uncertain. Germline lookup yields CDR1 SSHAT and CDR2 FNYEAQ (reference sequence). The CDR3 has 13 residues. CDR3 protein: CASSLEPTGELFF. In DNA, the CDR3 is TGTGCTAGCAGCTTAGAGCCTACCGGGGAGCTGTTTTTT.

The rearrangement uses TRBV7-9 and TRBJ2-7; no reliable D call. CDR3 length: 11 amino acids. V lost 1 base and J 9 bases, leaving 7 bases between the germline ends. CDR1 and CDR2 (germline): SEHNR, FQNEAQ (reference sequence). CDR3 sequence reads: CASSLESGQYF. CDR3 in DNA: TGTGCCAGCAGCTTAGAATCAGGGCAGTACTTC. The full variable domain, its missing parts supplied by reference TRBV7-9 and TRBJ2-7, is DTGVSQNPRHKITKRGQNVTFRCDPISEHNRLYWYRQTLGQGPEFLTYFQNEAQLEKSRLLSDRFSAERPKGSFSTLEIQRTEQGDSAMYLCASSLESGQYFGPGTRLTVT.

This CDR3 reads CASSQVLRPNTEAFF. The CDR3 DNA sequence: TGCGCCAGCAGCCAAGTGCTCAGGCCGAACACTGAAGCTTTCTTT. J is TRBJ1-1 and V is TRBV4-1; D unclear. V was pared by 1 base and J by 1 base, with 10 bases between. The length of the CDR3 is 15 residues. Germline V gives CDR1 MGHRA, CDR2 YSYEKL.

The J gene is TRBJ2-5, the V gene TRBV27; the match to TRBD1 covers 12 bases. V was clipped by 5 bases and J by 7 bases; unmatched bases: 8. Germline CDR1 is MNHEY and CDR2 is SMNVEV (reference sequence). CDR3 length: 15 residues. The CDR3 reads CASSNRDRGRGTQYF. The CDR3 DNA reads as TGTGCCAGCAGTAACCGGGACAGGGGGCGCGGGACCCAGTACTTC.

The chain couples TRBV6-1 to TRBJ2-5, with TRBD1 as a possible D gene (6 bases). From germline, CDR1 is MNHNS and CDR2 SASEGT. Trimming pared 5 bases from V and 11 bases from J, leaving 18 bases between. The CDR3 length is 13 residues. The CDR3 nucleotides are TGTGCCAGCAGTTCAGGGGCATCCTACGAACAGTACTTC. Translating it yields CASSSGASYEQYF.

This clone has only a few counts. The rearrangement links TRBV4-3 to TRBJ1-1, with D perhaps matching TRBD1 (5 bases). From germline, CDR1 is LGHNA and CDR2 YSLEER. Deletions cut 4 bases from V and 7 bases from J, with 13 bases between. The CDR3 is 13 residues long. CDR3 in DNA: TGCGCCAGCAGCCGGGGGGTAATCGGTGAAGCTTTCTTT. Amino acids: CASSRGVIGEAFF.

CDR3 sequence: CASSKAHQGLSTGELFF. Here the CDR3 DNA reads TGTGCCAGCAGCAAAGCGCATCAGGGGCTAAGCACCGGGGAGCTGTTTTTT. The chain employs TRBV21-1 and TRBJ2-2; TRBD1 was called by the table and not checked on the DNA. TRBV21-1 is classified as a pseudogene. The CDR3 runs to 17 residues.

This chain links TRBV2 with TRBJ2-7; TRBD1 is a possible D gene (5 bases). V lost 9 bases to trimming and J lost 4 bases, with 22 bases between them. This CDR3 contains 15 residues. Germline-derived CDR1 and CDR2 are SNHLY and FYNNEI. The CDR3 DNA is TGTGCCAGTAGTTTATCCCAAGGGGCTGCGTACGAGCAGTACTTC. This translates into CASSLSQGAAYEQYF.

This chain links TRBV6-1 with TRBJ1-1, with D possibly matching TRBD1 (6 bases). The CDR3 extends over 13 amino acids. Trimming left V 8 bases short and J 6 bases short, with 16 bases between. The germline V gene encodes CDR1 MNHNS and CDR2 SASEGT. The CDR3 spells CASPNIQGAEAFF. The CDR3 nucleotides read TGTGCCAGCCCGAACATACAGGGCGCTGAAGCTTTCTTT.

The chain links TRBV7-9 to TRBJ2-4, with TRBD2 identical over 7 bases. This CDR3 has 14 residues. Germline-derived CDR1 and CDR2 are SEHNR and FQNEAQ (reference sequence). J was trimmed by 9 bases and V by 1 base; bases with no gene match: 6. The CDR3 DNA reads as TGTGCCAGCAGCTTAGGGGGGGGGATTGCCATTCAGTACTTC. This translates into CASSLGGGIAIQYF.

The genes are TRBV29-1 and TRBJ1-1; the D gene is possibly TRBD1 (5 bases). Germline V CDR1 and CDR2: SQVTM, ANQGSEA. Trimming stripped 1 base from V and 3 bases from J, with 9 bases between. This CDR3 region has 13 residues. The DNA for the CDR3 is TGCAGCGTTGAAGGACAGCTCTACACTGAAGCTTTCTTT. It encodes CSVEGQLYTEAFF. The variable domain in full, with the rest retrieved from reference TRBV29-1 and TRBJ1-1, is SAVISQKPSRDICQRGTSLTIQCQVDSQVTMMFWYRQQPGQSLTLIATANQGSEATYESGFVIDKFPISRPNLTFSTLTVSNMSPEDSSIYLCSVEGQLYTEAFFGQGTRLTVV.